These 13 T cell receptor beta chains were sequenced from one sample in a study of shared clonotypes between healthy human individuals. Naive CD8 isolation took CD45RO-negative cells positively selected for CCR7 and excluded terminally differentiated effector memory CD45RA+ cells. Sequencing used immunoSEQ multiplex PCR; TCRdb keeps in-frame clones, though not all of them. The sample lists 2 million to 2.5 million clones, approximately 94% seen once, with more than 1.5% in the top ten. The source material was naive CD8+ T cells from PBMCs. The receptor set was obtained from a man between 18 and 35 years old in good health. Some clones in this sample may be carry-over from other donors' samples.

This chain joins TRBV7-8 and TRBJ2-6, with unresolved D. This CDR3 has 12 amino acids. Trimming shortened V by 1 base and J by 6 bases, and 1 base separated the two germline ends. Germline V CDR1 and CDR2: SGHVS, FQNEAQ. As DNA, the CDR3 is TGTGCCAGCAGCTTAGAGGCCAACGTCCTGACTTTC. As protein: CASSLEANVLTF.

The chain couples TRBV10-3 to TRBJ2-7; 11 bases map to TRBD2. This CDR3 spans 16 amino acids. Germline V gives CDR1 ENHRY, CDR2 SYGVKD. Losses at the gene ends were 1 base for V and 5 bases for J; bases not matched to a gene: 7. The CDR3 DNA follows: TGTGCCATCAGTGAGTTTGGGACTAGCGGTTTCCACGAGCAGTACTTC. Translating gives CAISEFGTSGFHEQYF.

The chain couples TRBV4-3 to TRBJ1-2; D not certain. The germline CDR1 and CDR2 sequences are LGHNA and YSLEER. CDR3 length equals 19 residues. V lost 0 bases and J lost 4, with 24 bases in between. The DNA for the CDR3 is TGCGCCAGCAGCCAAGATTTAATATCCACGACGCCAAGGGTCTATGGCTACACCTTC. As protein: CASSQDLISTTPRVYGYTF.

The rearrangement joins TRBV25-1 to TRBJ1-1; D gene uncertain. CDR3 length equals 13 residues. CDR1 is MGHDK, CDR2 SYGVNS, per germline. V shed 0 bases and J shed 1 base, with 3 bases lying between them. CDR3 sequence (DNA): TGTGCCAGCAGTGAATATGAGAACACTGAAGCTTTCTTT. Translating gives CASSEYENTEAFF.

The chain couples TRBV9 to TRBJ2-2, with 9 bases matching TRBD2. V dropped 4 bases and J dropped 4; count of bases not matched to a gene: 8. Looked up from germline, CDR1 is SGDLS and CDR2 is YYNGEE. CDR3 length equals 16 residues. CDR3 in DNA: TGTGCCAGCAGCCCAAAATATAGCGGGAGCACCGGGGAGCTGTTTTTT. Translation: CASSPKYSGSTGELFF. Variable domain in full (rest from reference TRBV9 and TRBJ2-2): DSGVTQTPKHLITATGQRVTLRCSPRSGDLSVYWYQQSLDQGLQFLIQYYNGEERAKGNILERFSAQQFPDLHSELNLSSLELGDSALYFCASSPKYSGSTGELFFGEGSRLTVL.

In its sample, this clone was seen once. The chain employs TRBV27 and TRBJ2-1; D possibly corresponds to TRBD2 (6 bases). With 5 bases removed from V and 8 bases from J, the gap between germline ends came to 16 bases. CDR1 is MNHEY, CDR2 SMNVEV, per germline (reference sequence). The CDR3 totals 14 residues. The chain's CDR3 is CASSLSTRVYEQFF. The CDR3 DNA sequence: TGTGCCAGCAGTCTCTCGACTAGAGTCTATGAGCAGTTCTTC.

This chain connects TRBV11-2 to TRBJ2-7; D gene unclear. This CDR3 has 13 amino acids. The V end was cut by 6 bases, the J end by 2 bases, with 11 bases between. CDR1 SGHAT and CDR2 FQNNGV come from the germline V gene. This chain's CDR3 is CASRFTVAYEQYF. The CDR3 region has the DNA TGTGCCAGCAGATTCACGGTGGCCTACGAGCAGTACTTC.

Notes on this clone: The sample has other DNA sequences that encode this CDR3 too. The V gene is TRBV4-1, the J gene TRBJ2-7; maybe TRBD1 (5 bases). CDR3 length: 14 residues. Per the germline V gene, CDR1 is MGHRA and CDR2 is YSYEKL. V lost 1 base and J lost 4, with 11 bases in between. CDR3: CASSQGSRVYEQYF. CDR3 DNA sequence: TGCGCCAGCAGCCAAGGGTCCAGGGTTTACGAGCAGTACTTC.

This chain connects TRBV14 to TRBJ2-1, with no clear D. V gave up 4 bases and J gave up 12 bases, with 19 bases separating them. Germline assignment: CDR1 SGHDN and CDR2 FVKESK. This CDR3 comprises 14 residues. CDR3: CASSLLGSFASQFF. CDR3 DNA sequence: TGTGCCAGCAGCCTCCTAGGTAGCTTCGCATCGCAGTTCTTC.

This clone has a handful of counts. In DNA, the CDR3 is TGTGCCAGCAGCCTCTCCGTGACAGGCCGGGGACCCACTGAAGCTTTCTTT. Translating it yields CASSLSVTGRGPTEAFF. This rearrangement joins TRBV7-6 to TRBJ1-1; the D gene is possibly TRBD1 (6 bases). This CDR3 spans 17 amino acids. Germline CDR1 and CDR2: SGHVS and FNYEAQ. Trimming shortened V by 5 bases and J by 4 bases, and 23 bases separated the two germline ends.

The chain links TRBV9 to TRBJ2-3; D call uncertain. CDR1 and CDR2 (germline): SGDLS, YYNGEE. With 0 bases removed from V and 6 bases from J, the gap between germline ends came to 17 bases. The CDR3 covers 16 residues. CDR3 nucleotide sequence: TGTGCCAGCAGCGTAGCACTAACCTTAAGCGCTGATACGCAGTATTTT. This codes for CASSVALTLSADTQYF.

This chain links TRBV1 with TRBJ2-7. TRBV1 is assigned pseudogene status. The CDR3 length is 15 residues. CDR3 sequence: CTSFGFFGYSYEQYF. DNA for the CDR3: TGCACCAGCTTTGGGTTTTTTGGTTACTCCTACGAGCAGTACTTC.

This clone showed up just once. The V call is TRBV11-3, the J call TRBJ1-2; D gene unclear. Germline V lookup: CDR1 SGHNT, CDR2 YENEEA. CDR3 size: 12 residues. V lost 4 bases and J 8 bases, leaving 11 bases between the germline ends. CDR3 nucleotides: TGTGCCAGCAGCTCTACCCGAGGGGGCTACACCTTC. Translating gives CASSSTRGGYTF.